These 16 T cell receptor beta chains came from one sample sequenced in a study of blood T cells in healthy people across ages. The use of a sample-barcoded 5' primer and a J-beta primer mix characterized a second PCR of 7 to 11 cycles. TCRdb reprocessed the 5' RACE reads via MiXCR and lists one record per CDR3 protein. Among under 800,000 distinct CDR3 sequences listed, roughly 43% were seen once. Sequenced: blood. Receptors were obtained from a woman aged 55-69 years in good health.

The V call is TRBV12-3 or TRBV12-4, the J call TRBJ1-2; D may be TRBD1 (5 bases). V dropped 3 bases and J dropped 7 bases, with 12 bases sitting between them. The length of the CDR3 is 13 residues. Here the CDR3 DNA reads TGTGCCAGCAGTTTGTCTCAGGGACGTGGCTACACCTTC. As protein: CASSLSQGRGYTF.

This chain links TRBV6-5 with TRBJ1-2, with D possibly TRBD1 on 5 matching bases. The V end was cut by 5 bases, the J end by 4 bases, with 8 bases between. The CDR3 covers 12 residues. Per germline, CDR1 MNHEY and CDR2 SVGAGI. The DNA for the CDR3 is TGTGCCAGCAGTGCGGACACCTATGGCTACACCTTC. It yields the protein CASSADTYGYTF.

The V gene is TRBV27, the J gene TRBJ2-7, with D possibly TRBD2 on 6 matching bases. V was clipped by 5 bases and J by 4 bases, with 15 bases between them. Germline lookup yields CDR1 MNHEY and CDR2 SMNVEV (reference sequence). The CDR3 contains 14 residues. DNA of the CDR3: TGTGCCAGCAGTCGCCTGTCGGGGGTTTACGAGCAGTACTTC. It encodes CASSRLSGVYEQYF.

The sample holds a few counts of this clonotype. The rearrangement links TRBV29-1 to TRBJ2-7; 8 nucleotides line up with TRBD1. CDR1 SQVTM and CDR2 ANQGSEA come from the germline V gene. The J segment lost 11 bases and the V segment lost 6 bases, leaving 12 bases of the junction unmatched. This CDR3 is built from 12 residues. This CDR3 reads CSVESLGQEKYF. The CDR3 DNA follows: TGCAGCGTCGAAAGCCTGGGACAGGAGAAGTACTTC.

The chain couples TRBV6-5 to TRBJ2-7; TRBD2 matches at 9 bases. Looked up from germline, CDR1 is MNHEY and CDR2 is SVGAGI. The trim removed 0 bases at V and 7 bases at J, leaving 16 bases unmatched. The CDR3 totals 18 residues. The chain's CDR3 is CASSYSRLAVGGLREQYF. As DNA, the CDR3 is TGTGCCAGCAGTTACTCGCGACTAGCGGTAGGGGGATTAAGGGAGCAGTACTTC.

The chain's CDR3 is CASSLGTSGIKTSYEQYF. The CDR3 DNA sequence: TGTGCCAGCAGCTTAGGGACTAGCGGGATCAAGACCTCCTACGAGCAGTACTTC. This sequence joins TRBV11-1 and TRBJ2-7; 12 positions match TRBD2. This CDR3 comprises 18 residues. CDR1 is SGHAT and CDR2 is FQDESV in the germline V gene (reference sequence). V dropped 1 base and J dropped 0; count of bases not matched to a gene: 7.

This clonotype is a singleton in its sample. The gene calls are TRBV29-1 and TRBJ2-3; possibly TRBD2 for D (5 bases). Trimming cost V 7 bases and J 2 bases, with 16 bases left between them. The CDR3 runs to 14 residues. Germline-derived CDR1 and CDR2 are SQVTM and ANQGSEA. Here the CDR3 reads CSANSGSNTDTQYF. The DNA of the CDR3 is TGCAGCGCCAACAGCGGATCTAACACAGATACGCAGTATTTT.

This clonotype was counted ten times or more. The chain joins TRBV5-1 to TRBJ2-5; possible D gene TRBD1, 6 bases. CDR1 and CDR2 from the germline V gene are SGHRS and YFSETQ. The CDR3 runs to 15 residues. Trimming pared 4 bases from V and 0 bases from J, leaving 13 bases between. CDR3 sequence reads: CASSTGQGNQETQYF. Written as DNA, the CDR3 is TGCGCCAGCAGCACCGGTCAGGGGAACCAAGAGACCCAGTACTTC.

CDR3 sequence: CAISLTGSSGNTIYF. CDR3 nucleotides: TGTGCCATCAGCCTCACGGGTAGCTCTGGAAACACCATATATTTT. The V gene is TRBV10-3, the J gene TRBJ1-3; D unresolved. Germline CDR1 reads ENHRY; CDR2 reads SYGVKD. Deletions cut 6 bases from V and 0 bases from J, with 12 bases between. This CDR3 is built from 15 residues.

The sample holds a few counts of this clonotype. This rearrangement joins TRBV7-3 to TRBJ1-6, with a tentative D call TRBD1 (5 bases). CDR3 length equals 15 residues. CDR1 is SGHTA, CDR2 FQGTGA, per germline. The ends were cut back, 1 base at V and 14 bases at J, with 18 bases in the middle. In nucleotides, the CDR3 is TGTGCCAGCAGCTTAAATGGTGGGACCCAAGGGGCCCTCCACTTT. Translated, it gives CASSLNGGTQGALHF.

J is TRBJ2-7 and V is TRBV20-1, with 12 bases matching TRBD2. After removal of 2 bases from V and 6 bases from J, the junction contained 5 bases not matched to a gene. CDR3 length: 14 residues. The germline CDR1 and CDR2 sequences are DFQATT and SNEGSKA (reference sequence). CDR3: CSARPSGRAGEQYF. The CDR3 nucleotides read TGCAGTGCTAGACCTAGCGGGAGGGCTGGCGAGCAGTACTTC.

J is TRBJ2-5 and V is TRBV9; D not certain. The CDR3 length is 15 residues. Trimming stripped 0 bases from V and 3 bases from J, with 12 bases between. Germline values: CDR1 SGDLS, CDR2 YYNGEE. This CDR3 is CASSVDGWQEETQYF. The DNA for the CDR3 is TGTGCCAGCAGCGTAGATGGTTGGCAGGAAGAGACCCAGTACTTC. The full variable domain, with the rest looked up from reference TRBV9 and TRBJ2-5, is DSGVTQTPKHLITATGQRVTLRCSPRSGDLSVYWYQQSLDQGLQFLIQYYNGEERAKGNILERFSAQQFPDLHSELNLSSLELGDSALYFCASSVDGWQEETQYFGPGTRLLVL.

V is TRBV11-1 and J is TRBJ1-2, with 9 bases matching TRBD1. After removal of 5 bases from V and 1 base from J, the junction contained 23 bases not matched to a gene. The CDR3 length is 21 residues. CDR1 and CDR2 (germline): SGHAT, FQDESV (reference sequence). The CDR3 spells CASSAGLAETGGFLRNYGYTF. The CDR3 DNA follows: TGTGCCAGCAGCGCGGGGCTGGCGGAGACAGGGGGGTTTCTTCGTAACTATGGCTACACCTTC.

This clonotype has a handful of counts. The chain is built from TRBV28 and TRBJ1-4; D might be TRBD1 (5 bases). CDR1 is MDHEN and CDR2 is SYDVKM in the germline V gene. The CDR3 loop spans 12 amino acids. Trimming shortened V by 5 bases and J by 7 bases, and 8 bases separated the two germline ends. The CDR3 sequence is CASSQGREKLFF. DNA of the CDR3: TGTGCCAGCAGTCAGGGCCGTGAAAAACTGTTTTTT. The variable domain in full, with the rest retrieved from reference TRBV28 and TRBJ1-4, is DVKVTQSSRYLVKRTGEKVFLECVQDMDHENMFWYRQDPGLGLRLIYFSYDVKMKEKGDIPEGYSVSREKKERFSLILESASTNQTSMYLCASSQGREKLFFGSGTQLSVL.

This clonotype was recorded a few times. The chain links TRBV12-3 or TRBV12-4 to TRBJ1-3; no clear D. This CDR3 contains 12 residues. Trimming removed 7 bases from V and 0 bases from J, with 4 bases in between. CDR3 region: CASMVSGNTIYF. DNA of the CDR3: TGTGCCAGCATGGTCTCTGGAAACACCATATATTTT.

CDR3: CASSLREGAGRNEQFF. For the CDR3, the DNA is TGTGCCAGCAGCTTAAGGGAGGGGGCGGGAAGGAATGAGCAGTTCTTC. The V call is TRBV7-2, the J call TRBJ2-1; the D call may be TRBD1 or TRBD2 (7 bases each). Looked up from germline, CDR1 is SGHTA and CDR2 is FQGNSA. V was cut by 2 bases and J by 7 bases, with 18 bases left in between. The CDR3 covers 16 residues. Complete variable domain (other parts from reference TRBV7-2 and TRBJ2-1): GAGVSQSPSNKVTEKGKDVELRCDPISGHTALYWYRQSLGQGLEFLIYFQGNSAPDKSGLPSDRFSAERTGGSVSTLTIQRTQQEDSAVYLCASSLREGAGRNEQFFGPGTRLTVL.